This TCR beta chain stems from a study of cytomegalovirus exposure and HLA in healthy donors. The primer mix had 60 Vbeta and 13 Jbeta primers. Data came from immunoSEQ multiplex PCR; TCRdb stores just in-frame clones and leaves some out. The data show 150,000 to 200,000 clones, 65% to 85% seen once. Germline lookup yields CDR1 MRHNA and CDR2 SNTAGT. CDR3 length equals 13 residues. Trimming stripped 5 bases from V and 0 bases from J, with 6 bases between. This chain links TRBV6-4 with TRBJ2-3, with unresolved D. Specimen: PBMCs. This TCR was recovered from a boy between 2 and 10 years old in good health and CMV-seronegative. CDR3 sequence reads: CASSRSSTDTQYF. CDR3 bases: TGTGCCAGCAGTCGGTCAAGCACAGATACGCAGTATTTT.